This T cell receptor (beta chain) was retrieved from a study of shared clonotypes between healthy human individuals (dated by TCRdb to about 2020). Background on the whole study: The cohort comprised two women and a few men aged 18 to 49 years. Different laboratories and diverse techniques were used to prepare libraries and sequence TCR repertoires, to increase sequencing depth and limit assay-specific biases. For each donor, CD4 naive and CD4 memory were each run on three plates, CD8 naive on two plates, and CD8 memory on one plate. The study deeply sequenced blood TCR repertoires of five healthy adults to estimate repertoire size and the extent of clonotype sharing between individuals. Per donor, leukapheresis produced somewhere between about 0.94 and 8.9 billion PBMCs. Points the paper makes about the study in general: Because the study included only a small number of donors, the genetic and exposure-history diversity represented was limited. Sampling was restricted to blood, and TCR repertoires in tissues likely differ from the TCR repertoires found in blood. Sharing across a handful of donors was observed for 4.5% to 6.5% of naive CD4, 3.5% of naive CD8, about 2.3% of memory CD4, and 0.4% of memory CD8 clonotypes. Pairwise subsampling led to the expectation that sequencing depth would affect the degree of clonotype sharing among donors. Rarefaction of sorted-subset datasets indicated incomplete sequencing despite the large sequencing depth. Larger estimated clonotype richness was generally found for naive subsets than for memory subsets. Compared with non-shared clonotypes, clonotypes shared by all four sorted-subset donors had higher generation probabilities.

Using the deep immunoSEQ assay, TCR CDR3 regions were amplified from genomic DNA by multiplex PCR. For each cell subset, the extracted genomic DNA was distributed evenly across all wells of several immunoSEQ 96-well plates, and each plate served as one replicate. For sorted subsets, about 220 ng of genomic DNA, equivalent to roughly 33,000 T cell genomes, went into each replicate PCR. Purified libraries were quantified with a Qubit 3.0 fluorometer, sized on a Bioanalyzer 2100, and re-quantified with the KAPA Library Quantification kit. Every immunoSEQ 96-well plate was sequenced on a separate single-read 150-cycle Illumina NextSeq 550 flow cell. As for the original processing: The immunoSEQ output contained only junctional sequences without quality scores, so filtering could not match that applied to full-length reads. To assign V/J genes and CDR3, sequences were annotated against IMGT germline references using PyIR, a Python wrapper for IgBLAST v1.9. Reads with weak V/J assignments (E-value above 1e-6), missing CDR3, stop codons, out-of-frame junctions, or ambiguous translated residues were removed. A V3J clonotype was defined by an identical inferred V gene, J gene, and CDR3 amino acid sequence. The percentage overlap between two repertoires was calculated by dividing the number of shared unique clonotypes by the size of the smaller repertoire. RTK rarefaction, the Chao1 estimator, and Recon v2.1 estimates of unobserved clonotypes were used to assess repertoire richness. For all TCRbeta clonotypes obtained by the gDNA method from a handful of donors, generation probabilities were computed with OLGA. TCRdb limited this immuneACCESS table to in-frame rearrangements with V and J called. A share of clones is missing; checked studies link under half to unresolved V genes, and the rest is unexplained. D and trimming come from the DNA, and the V and J calls and clone size come from that table. Present in this sample are roughly 2 million clones, 85% to 95% of which were seen just once. The ten most abundant clones make up 0.13% of the sample.

With regard to this clone: Its antigen is unknown. The input lacks base qualities; no much larger clone sits a single base away. Other nucleotide sequences in the sample specify the same CDR3.

The donors were healthy, HIV-negative adults who had no recently reported acute infections or vaccinations. Only Caucasian adults living in Nashville, Tennessee, USA were represented among the donors. CD4+ T cells were enriched through magnetic negative selection, after which naive cells were positively selected on CD45RA and the remaining negative fraction served as the memory subset. Blood was collected by leukapheresis, and PBMCs were isolated by Ficoll-Histopaque density gradient centrifugation and then cryopreserved in liquid nitrogen vapor phase. Purity and quantity of every magnetically sorted T cell population were checked by analytical flow cytometry. From each sorted fraction, genomic DNA was isolated and quantified by UV absorbance on a Nanodrop 2000c. The junction carries 9 bases between V and J, which are trimmed by 2 bases and 1 base respectively. The CDR3, from cysteine to phenylalanine, totals 14 residues. Only CDR3 DNA is held: 42 bases, read in frame from base 1. Taken from the germline V gene, the CDR1 and CDR2 loops are SGHRS and YFSETQ.

This TCR was sampled from a man younger than 30 in good health. The material sequenced was naive CD4+ T cells sorted from blood. The cell subset or site label here, explained by the study, means: CD45RA+ positively selected. Recombination joined TRBV5-1 with TRBJ1-1; the D segment could be TRBD1, given 6 matching bases. The CDR3 loop reads CASSLGGPNTEAFF. The DNA is as follows: TGCGCCAGCAGCTTAGGGGGTCCGAACACTGAAGCTTTCTTT. This CDR3, with the reference TRBV5-1 and TRBJ1-1 proteins standing in past its ends, gives the full variable domain KAGVTQTPRYLIKTRGQQVTLSCSPISGHRSVSWYQQTPGQGLQFLFEYFSETQRNKGNFPGRFSGRQFSNSRSEMNVSTLELGDSALYLCASSLGGPNTEAFFGQGTRLTVV.